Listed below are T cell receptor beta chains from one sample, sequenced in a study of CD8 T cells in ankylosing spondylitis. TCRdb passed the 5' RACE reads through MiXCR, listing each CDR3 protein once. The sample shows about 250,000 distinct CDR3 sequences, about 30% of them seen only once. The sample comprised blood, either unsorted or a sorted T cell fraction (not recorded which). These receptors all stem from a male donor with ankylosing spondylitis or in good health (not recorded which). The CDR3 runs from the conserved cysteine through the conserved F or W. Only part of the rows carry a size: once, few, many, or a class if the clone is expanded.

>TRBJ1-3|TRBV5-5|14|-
CASSLGPFGNTIYF
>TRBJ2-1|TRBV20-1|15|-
CSARDRDFTYNEQFF
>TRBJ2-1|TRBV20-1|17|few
CSAREGGRGDRNNEQFF
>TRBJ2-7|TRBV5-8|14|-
CASSLEALSYEQYF
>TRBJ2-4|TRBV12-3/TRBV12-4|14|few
CASSLELREHIQYF
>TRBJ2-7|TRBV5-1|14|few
CASSLSSGGAEQYF
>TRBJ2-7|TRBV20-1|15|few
CSAPHPRGGYDEQYF
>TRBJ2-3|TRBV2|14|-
CASSGPRGTDTQYF
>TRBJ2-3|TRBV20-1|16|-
CSATGTSGTSTDTQYF
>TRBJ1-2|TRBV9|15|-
CASSVSPGRYNGYTF
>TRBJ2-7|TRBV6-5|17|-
CASSVKGWGQSVNEQYF
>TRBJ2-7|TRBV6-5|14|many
CASSYEGQLYEQYF
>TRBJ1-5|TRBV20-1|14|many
CSAKADRVGQPQHF
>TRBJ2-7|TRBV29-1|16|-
CSVWLAGLNPVPEQYF
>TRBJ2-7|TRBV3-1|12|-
CASSQDGVEQYF
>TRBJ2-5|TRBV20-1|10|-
CSATRKTQYF
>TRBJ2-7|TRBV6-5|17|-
CASSYRAEEGSSYEQYF
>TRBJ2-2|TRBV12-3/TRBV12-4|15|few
CASSLLPGTHGELFF
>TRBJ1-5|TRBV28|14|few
CASSLRPRLQPQHF
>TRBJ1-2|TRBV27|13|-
CASSSGGTGGYTF
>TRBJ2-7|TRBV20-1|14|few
CSATTGTGRPEQYF
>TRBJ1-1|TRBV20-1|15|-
CSARDSGTGNTEAFF
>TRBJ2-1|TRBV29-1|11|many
CSATTETIYFF
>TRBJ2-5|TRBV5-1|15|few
CASSPFVGEEETQYF
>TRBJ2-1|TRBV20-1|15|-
CSARDNAGVYNEQFF